These T cell receptor beta chains were read from a single sample in a study of T cells in Graves' hyperthyroidism and ophthalmopathy. TCRdb reprocessed the multiplex PCR reads with MiXCR, giving one entry per CDR3 protein. The sample lists hundreds of thousands of distinct CDR3 sequences; 12% to 15% were seen once. Sequencing was done on a sample of blood. The receptors come from a woman under 30 with Graves' hyperthyroidism. Both conserved end residues are trimmed from each CDR3.

V	J	CDR3
TRBV3-1	TRBJ1-5	ASSRTGLGSQH
TRBV7-2	TRBJ2-4	ASSPRGLAVDIQY
TRBV9	TRBJ2-3	ASTHRDRATDTQY
TRBV7-3	TRBJ2-2	ASSRGLAGRQNTGELF
TRBV3-1	TRBJ2-1	ASPLNGYNEQF
TRBV19	TRBJ2-1	ASRGDPGLTLYNEQF
TRBV3-1	TRBJ1-6	ASSQSLKWGGERSPLH
TRBV2	TRBJ2-7	ASKGNLAGVPYEQY
TRBV9	TRBJ2-2	ASRGQVADTGELF
TRBV20-1	TRBJ2-7	SARSSGSGYEQY
TRBV2	TRBJ2-1	ASSVPPGGGNEQF
TRBV4-2	TRBJ2-7	ASSQESSGHSSYEQY
TRBV7-2	TRBJ2-2	ASSFPDTSGRGTGELF
TRBV12-3/TRBV12-4	TRBJ1-2	ASSLGRGYT
TRBV28	TRBJ2-3	ASRGRISDTQY
TRBV18	TRBJ2-7	ASSPVTLPLWQY
TRBV29-1	TRBJ2-1	SAGGVYNEQF
TRBV7-9	TRBJ2-5	ASSFRGLAGTEETQY
TRBV11-2	TRBJ2-5	ASSLDLYQETQY
TRBV6-5	TRBJ2-1	ASSYSRSSYNEQF
TRBV29-1	TRBJ2-6	SPRDRTSGANVLT
TRBV7-9	TRBJ1-2	ASIKTGGRTNYGYT
TRBV15	TRBJ2-2	ATSSDGYTGELF
TRBV20-1	TRBJ2-7	SAPELASAPEQY
TRBV19	TRBJ2-1	ASEAWGGQSNEQF
TRBV6-1	TRBJ1-2	ASSGAWDREGYGYT
TRBV4-3	TRBJ2-7	ASSQASGYSYEQY
TRBV2	TRBJ1-2	ASSEGAGVNYGYT
TRBV6-1	TRBJ2-7	ASSPSGAPEQY
TRBV19	TRBJ1-4	ASSMMREGTGKLF
TRBV18	TRBJ2-3	ASSMQGPDTQY
TRBV3-1	TRBJ2-2	ASSPDRGNHGELF